This T cell receptor (beta chain) appears in the sequencing data of a study of CD8 T cells in ankylosing spondylitis. From the 5' RACE reads, TCRdb called clonotypes with MiXCR, one entry per CDR3 protein. The sample shows 200,000 to 300,000 distinct CDR3 sequences, 20% to 30% of them seen only once. General study findings and limits: Relatively scarce in peripheral blood, disease-linked clones were CD8+.

This clonotype was detected only a few times. The target antigen is unknown. CDR1 is LNHNV and CDR2 is YYDKDF in the germline V gene (reference sequence). V shed 1 base and J shed 1 base, with 5 bases lying between them. The CDR3 runs to 14 residues. The receptor was derived from a male donor with ankylosing spondylitis or in good health (not recorded which). The chain uses TRBV15 and TRBJ2-4, with D possibly matching TRBD1 (5 bases). Sequenced sample: blood, either unsorted or a sorted T cell fraction (not recorded which). The CDR3 sequence is CATSRAGAKNIQYF. The CDR3 region has the DNA TGTGCCACCAGCAGAGCAGGGGCCAAAAACATTCAGTACTTC.